This T cell receptor (beta chain) originates from a study of OX40 agonist ivuxolimab in advanced cancers. Study context: Ivuxolimab, which is an agonistic anti-OX40 (CD134) antibody, was administered to the patients. Of the participants, more than 35% had some prior anti-PD-1, anti-PD-L1 or anti-CTLA-4 therapy, which was allowed. In three patients, partial responses were observed, one with hepatocellular carcinoma and two with cutaneous melanoma. Study-wide findings and caveats: It was also the case that some nonresponders had low normalized T-cell clonal expansion.

Note on this clone: Its antigen remains unidentified.

Sequenced by immunoSEQ multiplex PCR; TCRdb stores in-frame clones only, minus some. The sample has nearly 85,000 clones; around four fifths are singletons. The CDR3 is 16 amino acids. The V segment lost 2 bases and the J segment 0 bases; nucleotides outside the gene matches: 7. Germline V lookup: CDR1 SGHRS, CDR2 YFSETQ. Here the sequenced sample was CD4+ or CD8+ T cells sorted from blood, taken in a trial of the OX40 agonist ivuxolimab. V usage is TRBV5-1 and J usage is TRBJ2-7; 8 nucleotides agree with TRBD1. This clonotype was obtained from an adult with an advanced solid tumor such as melanoma, head and neck, liver or kidney cancer. CDR3: CASSFGQGGGSYEQYF. In nucleotides, the CDR3 is TGCGCCAGCAGCTTCGGACAGGGAGGAGGCTCCTACGAGCAGTACTTC.